The entry below gives a single T cell receptor (beta chain) sequence along with its context. There were only Caucasian adults among the donors, and all lived in Nashville, Tennessee. This specimen comes from a study of shared clonotypes between healthy human individuals. Overall study: Samples came from a couple of female and a few male donors aged 18 to 49.

Data came from immunoSEQ multiplex PCR; TCRdb stores just in-frame clones and leaves some out. The table has 450,000 to 500,000 clones, roughly 80% seen once; the top ten hold roughly 12%. Sequencing was performed on PBMCs. The sequence was collected from a woman aged 40 to 50 in good health. Some clones in this sample may be carry-over from other donors' samples.

CDR3: CASSPQSNSNQPQHF. In nucleotides, the CDR3 is TGTGCCAGCTCACCACAAAGTAATAGCAATCAGCCCCAGCATTTT. This chain connects TRBV18 to TRBJ1-5; no firm D call. Germline CDR1 KGHSH, CDR2 LQKENI. V was shortened by 1 base and J by 0 bases, with 7 bases between the two germline ends. The CDR3 is made up of 15 amino acids.